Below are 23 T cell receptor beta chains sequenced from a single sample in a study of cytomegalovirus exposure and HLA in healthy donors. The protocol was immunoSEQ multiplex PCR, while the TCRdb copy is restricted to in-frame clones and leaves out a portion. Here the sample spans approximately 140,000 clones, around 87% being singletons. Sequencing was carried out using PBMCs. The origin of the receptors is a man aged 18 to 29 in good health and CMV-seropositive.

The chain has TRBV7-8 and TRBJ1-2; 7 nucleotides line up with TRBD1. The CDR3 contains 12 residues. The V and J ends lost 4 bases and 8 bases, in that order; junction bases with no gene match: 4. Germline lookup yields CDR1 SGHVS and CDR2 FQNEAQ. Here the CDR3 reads CASSYPRGGYTF. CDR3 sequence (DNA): TGTGCCAGCAGCTACCCCAGGGGGGGCTACACCTTC. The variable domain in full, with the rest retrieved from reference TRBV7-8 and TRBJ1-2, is GAGVSQSPRYKVAKRGQDVALRCDPISGHVSLFWYQQALGQGPEFLTYFQNEAQLDKSGLPSDRFFAERPEGSVSTLKIQRTQQEDSAVYLCASSYPRGGYTFGSGTRLTVV.

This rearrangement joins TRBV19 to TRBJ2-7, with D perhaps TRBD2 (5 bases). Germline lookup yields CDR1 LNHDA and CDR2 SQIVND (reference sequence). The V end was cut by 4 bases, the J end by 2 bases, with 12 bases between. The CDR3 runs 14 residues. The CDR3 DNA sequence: TGTGCCAGTAGTAATGGACTGGCTACCTACGAGCAGTACTTC. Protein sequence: CASSNGLATYEQYF.

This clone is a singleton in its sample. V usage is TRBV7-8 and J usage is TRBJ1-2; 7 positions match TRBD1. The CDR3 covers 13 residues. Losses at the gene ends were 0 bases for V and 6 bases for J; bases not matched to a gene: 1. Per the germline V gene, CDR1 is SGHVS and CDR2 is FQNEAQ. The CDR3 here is CASSLAGGDGYTF. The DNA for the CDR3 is TGTGCCAGCAGCTTAGCAGGGGGCGATGGCTACACCTTC.

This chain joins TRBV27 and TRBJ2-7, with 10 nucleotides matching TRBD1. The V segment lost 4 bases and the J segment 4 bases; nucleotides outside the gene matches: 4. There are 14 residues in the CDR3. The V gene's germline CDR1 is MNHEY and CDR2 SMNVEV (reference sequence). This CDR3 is CASSSGTGEYEQYF. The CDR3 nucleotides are TGTGCCAGCAGTTCGGGGACAGGGGAATACGAGCAGTACTTC.

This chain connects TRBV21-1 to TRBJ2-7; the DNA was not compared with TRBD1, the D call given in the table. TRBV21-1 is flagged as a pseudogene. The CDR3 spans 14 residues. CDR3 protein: CASSNADRVIEQYF. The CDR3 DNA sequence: TGTGCCAGCAGCAACGCGGACAGGGTAATCGAGCAGTACTTC.

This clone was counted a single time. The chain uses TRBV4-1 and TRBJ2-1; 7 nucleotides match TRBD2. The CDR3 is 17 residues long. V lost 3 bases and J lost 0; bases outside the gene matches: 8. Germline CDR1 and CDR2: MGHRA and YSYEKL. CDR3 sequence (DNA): TGCGCCAGCAGCCATGATATCGGCGGGAGCTCCTACAATGAGCAGTTCTTC. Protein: CASSHDIGGSSYNEQFF.

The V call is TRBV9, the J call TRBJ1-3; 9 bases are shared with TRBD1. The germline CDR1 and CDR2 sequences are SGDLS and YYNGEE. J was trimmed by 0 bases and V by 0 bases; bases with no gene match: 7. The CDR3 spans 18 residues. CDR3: CASSVAPDRGDSGNTIYF. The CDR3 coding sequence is TGTGCCAGCAGCGTAGCCCCTGACAGGGGGGACTCTGGAAACACCATATATTTT.

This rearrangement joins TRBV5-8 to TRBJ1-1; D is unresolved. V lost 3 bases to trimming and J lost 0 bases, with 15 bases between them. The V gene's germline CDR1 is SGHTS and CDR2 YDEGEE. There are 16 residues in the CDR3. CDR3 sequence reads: CASSSLVYLMNTEAFF. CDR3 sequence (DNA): TGTGCCAGCAGCTCACTAGTATACCTCATGAACACTGAAGCTTTCTTT. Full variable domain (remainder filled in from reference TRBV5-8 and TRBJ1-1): EAGVTQSPTHLIKTRGQQATLRCSPISGHTSVYWYQQALGLGLQFLLWYDEGEERNRGNFPPRFSGRQFPNYSSELNVNALELEDSALYLCASSSLVYLMNTEAFFGQGTRLTVV.

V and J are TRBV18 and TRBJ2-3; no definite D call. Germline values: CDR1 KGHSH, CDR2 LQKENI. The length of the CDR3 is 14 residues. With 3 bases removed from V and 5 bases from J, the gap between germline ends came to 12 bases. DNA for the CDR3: TGTGCCAGCTCACCCCCCTCGACTGTAGATACGCAGTATTTT. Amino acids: CASSPPSTVDTQYF.

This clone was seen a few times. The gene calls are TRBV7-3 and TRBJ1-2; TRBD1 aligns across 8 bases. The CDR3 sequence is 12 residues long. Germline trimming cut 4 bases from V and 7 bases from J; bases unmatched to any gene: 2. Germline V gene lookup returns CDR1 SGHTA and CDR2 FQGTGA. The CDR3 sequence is CASSSTGVGYTF. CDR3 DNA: TGTGCCAGCAGCTCGACAGGGGTTGGCTACACCTTC.

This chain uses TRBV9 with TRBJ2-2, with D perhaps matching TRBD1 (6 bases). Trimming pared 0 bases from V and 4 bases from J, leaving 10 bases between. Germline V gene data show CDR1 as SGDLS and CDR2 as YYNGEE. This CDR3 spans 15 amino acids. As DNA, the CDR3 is TGTGCCAGCAGCGTAGGAGGACAGACCACCGGGGAGCTGTTTTTT. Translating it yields CASSVGGQTTGELFF.

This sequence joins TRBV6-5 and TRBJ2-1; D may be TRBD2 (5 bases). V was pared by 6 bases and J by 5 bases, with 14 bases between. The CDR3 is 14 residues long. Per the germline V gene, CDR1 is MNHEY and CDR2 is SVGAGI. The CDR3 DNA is TGTGCCAGCAGGTCCTTGGGAGTGAACAATGAGCAGTTCTTC. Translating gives CASRSLGVNNEQFF.

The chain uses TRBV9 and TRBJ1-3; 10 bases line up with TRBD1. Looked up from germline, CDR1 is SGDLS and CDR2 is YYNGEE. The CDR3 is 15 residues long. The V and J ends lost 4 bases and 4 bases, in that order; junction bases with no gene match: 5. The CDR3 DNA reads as TGTGCCAGCAGCCCTGGACAGGGGGTGGGAAACACCATATATTTT. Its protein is CASSPGQGVGNTIYF.

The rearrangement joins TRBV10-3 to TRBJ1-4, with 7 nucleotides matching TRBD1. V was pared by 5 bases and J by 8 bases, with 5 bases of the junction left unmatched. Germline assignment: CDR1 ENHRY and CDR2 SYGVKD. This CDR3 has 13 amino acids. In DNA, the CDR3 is TGTGCCATCAGTCAGGGGGACAAAGAAAAACTGTTTTTT. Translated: CAISQGDKEKLFF.

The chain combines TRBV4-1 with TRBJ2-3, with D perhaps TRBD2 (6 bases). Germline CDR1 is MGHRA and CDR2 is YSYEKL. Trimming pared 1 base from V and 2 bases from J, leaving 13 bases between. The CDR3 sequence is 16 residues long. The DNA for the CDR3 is TGCGCCAGCAGCCAAGTCCTTACGGGGGTCACAGATACGCAGTATTTT. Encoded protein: CASSQVLTGVTDTQYF.

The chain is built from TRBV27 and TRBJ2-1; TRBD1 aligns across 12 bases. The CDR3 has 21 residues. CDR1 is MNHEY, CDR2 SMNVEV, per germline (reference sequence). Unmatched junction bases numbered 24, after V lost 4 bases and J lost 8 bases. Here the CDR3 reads CASSSGLPGQGANPFPDEQFF. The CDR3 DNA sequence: TGTGCCAGCAGTTCGGGCCTACCGGGACAGGGGGCGAATCCTTTCCCCGATGAGCAGTTCTTC.

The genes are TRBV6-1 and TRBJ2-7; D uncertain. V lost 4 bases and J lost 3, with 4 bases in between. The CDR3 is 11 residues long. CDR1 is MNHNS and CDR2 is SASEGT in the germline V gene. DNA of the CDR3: TGTGCCAGCAGTGTTCGCTACGAGCAGTACTTC. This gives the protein CASSVRYEQYF.

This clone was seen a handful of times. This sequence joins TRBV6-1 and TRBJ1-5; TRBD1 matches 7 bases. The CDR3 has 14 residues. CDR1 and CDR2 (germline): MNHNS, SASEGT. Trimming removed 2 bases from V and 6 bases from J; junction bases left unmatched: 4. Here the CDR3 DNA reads TGTGCCAGCAGTGAAACAGGGGAAGTTCAGCCCCAGCATTTT. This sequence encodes CASSETGEVQPQHF.

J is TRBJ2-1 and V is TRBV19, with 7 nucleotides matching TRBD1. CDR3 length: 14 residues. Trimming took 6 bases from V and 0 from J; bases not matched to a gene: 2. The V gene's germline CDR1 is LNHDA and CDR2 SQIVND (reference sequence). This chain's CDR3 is CASRGDSSYNEQFF. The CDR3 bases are TGTGCCAGTAGGGGGGACAGCTCCTACAATGAGCAGTTCTTC.

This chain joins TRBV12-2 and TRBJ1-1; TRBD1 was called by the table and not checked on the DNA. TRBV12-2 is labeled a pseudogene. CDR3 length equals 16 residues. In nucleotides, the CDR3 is TGTGCAAGTCGCTTAGCGTCTACGTCCAGCAGGACTGAAGCTTTCTTT. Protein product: CASRLASTSSRTEAFF.

The CDR3 spells CASSEEGFMNTEAFF. The CDR3 DNA sequence: TGTGCCAGCAGTGAAGAGGGGTTCATGAACACTGAAGCTTTCTTT. The gene calls are TRBV6-1 and TRBJ1-1, with D tentatively TRBD1 (5 bases). V shed 1 base and J shed 0 bases, with 9 bases lying between them. Germline V gives CDR1 MNHNS, CDR2 SASEGT. The CDR3 extends over 15 amino acids.

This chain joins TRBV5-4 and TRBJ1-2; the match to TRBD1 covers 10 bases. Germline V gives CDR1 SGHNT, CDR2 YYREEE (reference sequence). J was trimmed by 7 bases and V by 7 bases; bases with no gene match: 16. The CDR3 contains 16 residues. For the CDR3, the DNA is TGTGCCAGCCACCCTCCCTTCGACAGGGGGCGGGGTGGCTACACCTTC. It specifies CASHPPFDRGRGGYTF.

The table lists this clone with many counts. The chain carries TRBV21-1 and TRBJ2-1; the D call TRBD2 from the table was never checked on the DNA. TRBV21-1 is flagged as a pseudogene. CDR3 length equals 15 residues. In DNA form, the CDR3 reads TGTGCCAGCAGTTATAGCGGGACCTCCTACAATGAGCAGTTCTTC. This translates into CASSYSGTSYNEQFF.